This T cell receptor (beta chain) is drawn from a study of blood T cell repertoires in COVID-19. In the study overall: Sites in the United States, Italy and Spain provided acute and convalescent COVID-19 samples.

Study processing details: Estimation of nucleated cell counts relied on the amplification of reference gene primers. TCRdb's table, derived via immunoSEQ multiplex PCR, lists solely in-frame clones and lacks some. V and J calls and clone size follow that table, whereas D and trimming were derived from the DNA. Of over 100,000 clones in the sample, about four fifths were seen once. CDR1 and CDR2 from the germline V gene are LGHNA and YNFKEQ. The CDR3 has 19 residues. Unmatched junction bases numbered 21, after V lost 4 bases and J lost 4 bases. This study enrolled people aged about 18 to 100 from about two dozen US geographic areas.

This sequence was found in a woman under 40 who had recovered from COVID-19. Sequencing input: PBMCs or T cells enriched from blood (not recorded which). The chain joins TRBV4-2 to TRBJ2-7; 8 bases are a match to TRBD2. The CDR3 DNA follows: TGTGCCAGCAGCCCCAAGCGGTTTACTAGCGGCGAGAGTTGGTACGAGCAGTACTTC. It codes for CASSPKRFTSGESWYEQYF.